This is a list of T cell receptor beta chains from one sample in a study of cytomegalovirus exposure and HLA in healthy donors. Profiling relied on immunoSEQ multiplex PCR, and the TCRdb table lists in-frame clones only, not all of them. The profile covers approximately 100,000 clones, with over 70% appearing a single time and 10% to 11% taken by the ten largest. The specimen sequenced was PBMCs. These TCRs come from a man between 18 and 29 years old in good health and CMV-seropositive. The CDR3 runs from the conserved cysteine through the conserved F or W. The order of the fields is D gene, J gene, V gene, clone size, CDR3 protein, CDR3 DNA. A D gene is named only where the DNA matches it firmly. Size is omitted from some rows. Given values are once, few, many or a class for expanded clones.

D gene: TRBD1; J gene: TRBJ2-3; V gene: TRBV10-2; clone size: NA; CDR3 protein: CASKGKGASTDTQYF; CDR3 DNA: TGCGCCAGCAAGGGTAAGGGGGCCAGCACAGATACGCAGTATTTT
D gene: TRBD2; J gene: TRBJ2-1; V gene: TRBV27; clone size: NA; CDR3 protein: CASSLWGGSYNEQFF; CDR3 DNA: TGTGCCAGCAGTTTATGGGGGGGATCCTACAATGAGCAGTTCTTC
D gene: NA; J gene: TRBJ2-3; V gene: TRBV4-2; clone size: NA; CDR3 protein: CASSQESRGTDTQYF; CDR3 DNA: TGTGCCAGCAGCCAAGAGAGCCGGGGGACAGATACGCAGTATTTT
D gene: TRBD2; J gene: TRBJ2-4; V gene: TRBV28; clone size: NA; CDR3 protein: CAAGGLGVAKNIQYF; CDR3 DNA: TGTGCCGCGGGGGGACTAGGGGTAGCCAAAAACATTCAGTACTTC
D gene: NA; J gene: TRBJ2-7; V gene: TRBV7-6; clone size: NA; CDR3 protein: CASSSGSSPLTF; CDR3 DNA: TGTGCCAGCAGCTCCGGTAGCAGCCCTCTTACCTTC
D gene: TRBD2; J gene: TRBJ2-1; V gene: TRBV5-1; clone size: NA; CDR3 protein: CASRGTSGEYNEQFF; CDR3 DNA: TGCGCCAGCAGGGGGACTAGCGGGGAATACAATGAGCAGTTCTTC
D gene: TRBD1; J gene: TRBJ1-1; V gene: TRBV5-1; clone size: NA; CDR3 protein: CASSLEGSRGQRRNTEAFF; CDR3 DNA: TGCGCCAGCAGCTTGGAAGGCTCAAGGGGACAGCGGCGGAACACTGAAGCTTTCTTT
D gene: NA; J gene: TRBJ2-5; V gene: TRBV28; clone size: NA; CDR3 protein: CASSLRQDQETQYF; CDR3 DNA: TGTGCCAGCAGTTTAAGGCAGGACCAAGAGACCCAGTACTTC
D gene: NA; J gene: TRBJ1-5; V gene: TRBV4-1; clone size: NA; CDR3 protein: CASSQEGGGTKPQHF; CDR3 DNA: TGCGCCAGCAGCCAAGAGGGCGGGGGGACAAAGCCCCAGCATTTT
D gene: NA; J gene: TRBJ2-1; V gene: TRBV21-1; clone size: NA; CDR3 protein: CASSKAVVGPTNGNEQFF; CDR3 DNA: TGTGCCAGCAGCAAAGCGGTTGTGGGGCCGACCAACGGGAATGAGCAGTTCTTC
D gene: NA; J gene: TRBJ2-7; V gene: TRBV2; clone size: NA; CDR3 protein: CASSERYEQYF; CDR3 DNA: TGTGCCAGCAGTGAGCGCTACGAGCAGTACTTC
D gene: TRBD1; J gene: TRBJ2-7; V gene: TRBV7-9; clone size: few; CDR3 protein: CASSLTQGAYEQYF; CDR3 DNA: TGTGCCAGCAGCTTAACCCAGGGGGCCTACGAGCAGTACTTC
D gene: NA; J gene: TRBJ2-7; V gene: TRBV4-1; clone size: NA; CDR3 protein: CASSQGITESSYEQYF; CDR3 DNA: TGCGCCAGCAGCCAAGGAATCACAGAGAGCTCCTACGAGCAGTACTTC
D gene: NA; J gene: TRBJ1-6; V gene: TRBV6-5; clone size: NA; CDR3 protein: CASSYQGQDLTPLHF; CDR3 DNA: TGTGCCAGCAGTTACCAGGGACAAGATCTGACACCCCTCCACTTT
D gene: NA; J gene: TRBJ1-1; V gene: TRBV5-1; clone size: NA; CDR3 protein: CASSFQGRGTEAFF; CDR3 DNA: TGCGCCAGCAGCTTTCAGGGAAGGGGCACTGAAGCTTTCTTT
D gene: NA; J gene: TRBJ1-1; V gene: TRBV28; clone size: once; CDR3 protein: CASSLRGPNTEAFF; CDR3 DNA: TGTGCCAGCAGTTTAAGAGGGCCGAACACTGAAGCTTTCTTT
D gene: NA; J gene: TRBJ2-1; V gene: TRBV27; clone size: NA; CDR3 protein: CASRAAANEQFF; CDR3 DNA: TGTGCCAGCAGAGCGGCCGCCAATGAGCAGTTCTTC
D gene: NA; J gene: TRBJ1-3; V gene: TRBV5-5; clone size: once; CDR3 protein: CASSLGRGASGNTIYF; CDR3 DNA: TGTGCCAGCAGCTTGGGTCGGGGTGCATCTGGAAACACCATATATTTT
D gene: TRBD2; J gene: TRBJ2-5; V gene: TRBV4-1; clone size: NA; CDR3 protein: CASRKTGLEVTQYF; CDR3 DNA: TGCGCCAGCAGAAAGACGGGACTAGAAGTCACCCAGTACTTC
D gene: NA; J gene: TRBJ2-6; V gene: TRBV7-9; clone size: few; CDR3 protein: CASTGPGANVLTF; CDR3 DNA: TGTGCCAGCACAGGGCCAGGGGCCAACGTCCTGACTTTC
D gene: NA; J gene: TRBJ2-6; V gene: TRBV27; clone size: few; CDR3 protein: CASSFSSGLIIAGANVLTF; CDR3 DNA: TGTGCCAGCAGTTTCTCCTCTGGACTGATAATCGCTGGGGCCAACGTCCTGACTTTC
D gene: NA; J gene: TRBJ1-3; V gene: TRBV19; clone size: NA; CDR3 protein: CASSRAGGNTIYF; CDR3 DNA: TGTGCCAGTAGCAGGGCTGGTGGAAACACCATATATTTT
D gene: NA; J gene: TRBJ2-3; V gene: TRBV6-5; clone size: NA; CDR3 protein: CASSYSRGIDTQYF; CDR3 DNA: TGTGCCAGCAGTTACTCGAGGGGGATAGATACGCAGTATTTT
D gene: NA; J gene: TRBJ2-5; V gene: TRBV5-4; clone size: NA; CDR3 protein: CASSLDGYQETQYF; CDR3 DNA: TGTGCCAGCAGCTTGGACGGTTACCAAGAGACCCAGTACTTC
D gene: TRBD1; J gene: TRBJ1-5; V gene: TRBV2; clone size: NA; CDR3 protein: CASRLGTGPNQPQHF; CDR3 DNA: TGTGCCAGCAGACTCGGGACAGGGCCCAATCAGCCCCAGCATTTT
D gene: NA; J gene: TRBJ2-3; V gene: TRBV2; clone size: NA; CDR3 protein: CASSVSRVKDTQYF; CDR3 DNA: TGTGCCAGCAGTGTTTCCAGGGTGAAAGATACGCAGTATTTT
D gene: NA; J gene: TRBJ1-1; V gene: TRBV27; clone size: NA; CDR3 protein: CASSDGVNTEAFF; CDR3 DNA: TGTGCCAGCTCCGACGGGGTGAACACTGAAGCTTTCTTT
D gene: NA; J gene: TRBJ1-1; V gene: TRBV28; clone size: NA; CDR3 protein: CASSLGLRGAGGVAFF; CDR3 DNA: TGTGCCAGCAGTTTAGGGTTGAGGGGTGCTGGAGGGGTAGCTTTCTTT
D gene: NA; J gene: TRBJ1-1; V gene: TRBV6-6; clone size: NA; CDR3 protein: CASTLNTEAFF; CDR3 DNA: TGTGCCAGCACCCTAAACACTGAAGCTTTCTTT
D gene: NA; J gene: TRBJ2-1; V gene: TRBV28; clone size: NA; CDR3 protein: CASRQIPNEQFF; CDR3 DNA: TGTGCCAGCAGACAAATTCCCAATGAGCAGTTCTTC
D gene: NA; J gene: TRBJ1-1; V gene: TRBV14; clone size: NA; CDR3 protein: CASSQVNSLNTEAFF; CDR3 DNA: TGTGCCAGCAGCCAAGTTAACAGTTTGAACACTGAAGCTTTCTTT
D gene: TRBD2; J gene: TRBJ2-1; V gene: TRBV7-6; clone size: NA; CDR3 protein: CASSLPTSGGSKSSYNEQFF; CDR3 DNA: TGTGCCAGCAGCTTACCCACTAGCGGGGGGTCTAAAAGCTCCTACAATGAGCAGTTCTTC
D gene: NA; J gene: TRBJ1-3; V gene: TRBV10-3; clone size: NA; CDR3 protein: CATEGSGNTIYF; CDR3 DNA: TGTGCCACCGAGGGTTCTGGAAACACCATATATTTT
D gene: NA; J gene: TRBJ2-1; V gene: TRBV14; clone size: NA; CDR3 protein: CASSPQLQGIIYNEQFF; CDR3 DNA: TGTGCCAGCAGCCCTCAACTACAGGGTATAATCTACAATGAGCAGTTCTTC
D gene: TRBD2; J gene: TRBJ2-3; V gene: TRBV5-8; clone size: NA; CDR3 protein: CASSKWVGGVRADTQYF; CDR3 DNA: TGTGCCAGCAGCAAGTGGGTCGGGGGGGTGCGCGCAGATACGCAGTATTTT
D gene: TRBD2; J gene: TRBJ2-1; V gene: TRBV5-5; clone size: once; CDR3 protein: CASSLGLAGGKYNEQFF; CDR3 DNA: TGTGCCAGCAGCTTGGGGCTAGCGGGGGGAAAATACAATGAGCAGTTCTTC
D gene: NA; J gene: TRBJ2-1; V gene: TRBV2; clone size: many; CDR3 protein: CASGPTDYNEQFF; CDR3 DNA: TGTGCCAGCGGCCCCACAGACTACAATGAGCAGTTCTTC
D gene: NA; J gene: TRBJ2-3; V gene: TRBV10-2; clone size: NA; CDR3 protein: CASSEDGGGTDTQYF; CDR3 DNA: TGCGCCAGCAGTGAGGACGGGGGTGGCACAGATACGCAGTATTTT
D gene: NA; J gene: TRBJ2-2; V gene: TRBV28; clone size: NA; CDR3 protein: CASSWTHGELFF; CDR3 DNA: TGTGCCAGCAGTTGGACACACGGGGAGCTGTTTTTT
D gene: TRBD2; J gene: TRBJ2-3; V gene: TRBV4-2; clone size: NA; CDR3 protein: CASSQELRLAGGTDTQYF; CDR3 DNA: TGTGCCAGCAGCCAAGAGCTCCGACTAGCGGGGGGCACAGATACGCAGTATTTT
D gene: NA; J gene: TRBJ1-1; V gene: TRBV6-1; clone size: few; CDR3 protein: CASSEALLGGHDTEAFF; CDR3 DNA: TGTGCCAGCAGTGAAGCGCTTCTGGGGGGTCACGACACTGAAGCTTTCTTT
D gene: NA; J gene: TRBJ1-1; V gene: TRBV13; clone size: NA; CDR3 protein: CASSLGVGGTEAFF; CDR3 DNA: TGTGCCAGCAGCTTAGGCGTGGGAGGCACTGAAGCTTTCTTT
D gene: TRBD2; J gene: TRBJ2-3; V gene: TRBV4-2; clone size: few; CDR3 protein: CASSRTSGNTDTQYF; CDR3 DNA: TGTGCCAGCAGCCGGACTAGCGGGAACACAGATACGCAGTATTTT
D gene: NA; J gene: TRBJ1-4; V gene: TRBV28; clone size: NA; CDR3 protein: CASSSGTYPEKLFF; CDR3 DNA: TGTGCCAGCAGTTCCGGGACATACCCTGAAAAACTGTTTTTT
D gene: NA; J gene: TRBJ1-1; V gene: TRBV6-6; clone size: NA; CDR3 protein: CASGRGDTEAFF; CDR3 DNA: TGTGCCAGCGGGAGGGGGGACACTGAAGCTTTCTTT
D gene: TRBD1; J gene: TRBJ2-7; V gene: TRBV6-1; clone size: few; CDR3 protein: CASSLQGLFAYEQYF; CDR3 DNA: TGTGCCAGCAGCTTACAGGGGCTCTTTGCCTACGAGCAGTACTTC
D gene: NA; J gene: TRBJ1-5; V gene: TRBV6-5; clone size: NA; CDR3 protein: CASSYDARRGQPQHF; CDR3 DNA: TGTGCCAGCAGTTATGATGCCCGGCGAGGTCAGCCCCAGCATTTT
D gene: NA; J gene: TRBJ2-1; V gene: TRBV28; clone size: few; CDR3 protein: CASRRDTYNEQFF; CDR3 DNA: TGTGCCAGCAGACGCGACACTTACAATGAGCAGTTCTTC
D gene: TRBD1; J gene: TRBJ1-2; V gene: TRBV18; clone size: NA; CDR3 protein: CASSLGQRANYGYTF; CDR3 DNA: TGTGCCAGCTCACTGGGACAGCGAGCTAACTATGGCTACACCTTC
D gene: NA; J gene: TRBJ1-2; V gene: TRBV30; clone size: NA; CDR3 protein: CAWSQTYGYTF; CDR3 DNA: TGTGCCTGGAGTCAAACATATGGCTACACCTTC
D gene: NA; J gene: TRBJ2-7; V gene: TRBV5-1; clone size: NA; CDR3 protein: CASSLAAAGNEQYF; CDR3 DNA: TGCGCCAGCAGCTTGGCGGCGGCGGGAAACGAGCAGTACTTC
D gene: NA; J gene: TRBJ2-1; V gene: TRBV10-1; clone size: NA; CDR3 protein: CASSEDYQNEQFF; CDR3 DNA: TGCGCCAGCAGTGAGGACTATCAAAATGAGCAGTTCTTC
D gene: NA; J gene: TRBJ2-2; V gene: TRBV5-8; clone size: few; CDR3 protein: CASSFPSWNTGELFF; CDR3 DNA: TGTGCCAGCAGCTTTCCTAGCTGGAACACCGGGGAGCTGTTTTTT
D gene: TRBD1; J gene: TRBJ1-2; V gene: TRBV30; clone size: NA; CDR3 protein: CAWSVRQGLGTF; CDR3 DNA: TGTGCCTGGAGTGTCAGACAGGGCCTGGGCACCTTC
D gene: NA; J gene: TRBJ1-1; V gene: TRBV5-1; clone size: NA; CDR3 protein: CASSLGSGLNTEAFF; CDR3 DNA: TGCGCCAGCAGCTTGGGTTCAGGGCTGAACACTGAAGCTTTCTTT
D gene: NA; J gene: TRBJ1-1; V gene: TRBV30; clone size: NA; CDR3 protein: CAWSRIQFTEAFF; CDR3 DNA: TGTGCCTGGAGTCGGATACAGTTCACTGAAGCTTTCTTT
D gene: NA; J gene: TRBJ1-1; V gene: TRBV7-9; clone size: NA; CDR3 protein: CASSFPERAFF; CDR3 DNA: TGTGCCAGCAGCTTCCCAGAAAGAGCTTTCTTT
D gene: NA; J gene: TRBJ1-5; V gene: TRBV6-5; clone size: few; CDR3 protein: CASSFQVGNQPQHF; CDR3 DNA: TGTGCCAGCAGTTTTCAGGTAGGCAATCAGCCCCAGCATTTT
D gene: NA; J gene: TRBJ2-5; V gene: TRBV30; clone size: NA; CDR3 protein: CAYKPGHKETQYF; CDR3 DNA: TGTGCCTACAAGCCGGGACACAAAGAGACCCAGTACTTC